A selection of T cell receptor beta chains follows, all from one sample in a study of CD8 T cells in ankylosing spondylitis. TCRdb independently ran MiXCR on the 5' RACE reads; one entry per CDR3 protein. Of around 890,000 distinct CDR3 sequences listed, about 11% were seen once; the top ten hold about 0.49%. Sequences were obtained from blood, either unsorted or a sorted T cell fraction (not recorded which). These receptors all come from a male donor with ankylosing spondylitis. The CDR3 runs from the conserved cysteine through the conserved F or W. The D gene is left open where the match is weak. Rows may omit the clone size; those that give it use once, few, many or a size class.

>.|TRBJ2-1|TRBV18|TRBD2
TGTGCCAGCTCACCAGAAGCGGGAGCCTCCAATGAGCAGTTCTTC
CASSPEAGASNEQFF
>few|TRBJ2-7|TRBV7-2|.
TGTGCCAGCAGCCTGGACGCCGATTCCGAGCAGTACTTC
CASSLDADSEQYF
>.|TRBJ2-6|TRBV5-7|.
TGTGCCAGCAGCCCCACTGGAGGGCTTGCTGGGGCCAACGTCCTGACTTTC
CASSPTGGLAGANVLTF
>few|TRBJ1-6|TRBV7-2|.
TGTGCCAGCAGCCGACGGCGAGGGGATTCACCCCTCCACTTT
CASSRRRGDSPLHF
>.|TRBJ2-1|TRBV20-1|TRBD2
TGCAGTGCTCTGGGACTAGCGGGAGGGGGTGAGCAGTTCTTC
CSALGLAGGGEQFF
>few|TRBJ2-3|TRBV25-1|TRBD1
TGTGCCAGCAGTGACCCACGACAGGGAACAGATACGCAGTATTTT
CASSDPRQGTDTQYF
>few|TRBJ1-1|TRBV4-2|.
TGTGCCAGCAGCGAAGCCGTGGGGACACTGAACACTGAAGCTTTCTTT
CASSEAVGTLNTEAFF
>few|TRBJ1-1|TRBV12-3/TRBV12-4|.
TGTGCCAGCAGTTCCGCCCCGGGACGGCTTAATGGCACTGAAGCTTTCTTT
CASSSAPGRLNGTEAFF
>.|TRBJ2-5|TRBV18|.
TGTGCCAGCTCACCGGAGACAAAGCCCCTCCCAGAGACCCAGTACTTC
CASSPETKPLPETQYF
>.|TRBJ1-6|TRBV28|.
TGTGCCAGCAAGGTTGGCGGGGGGCGGATTTCACCCCTCCACTTT
CASKVGGGRISPLHF
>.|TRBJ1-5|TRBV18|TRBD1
TGTGCCAGCTCAACCCGACAGGGGGGTAATCAGCCCCAGCATTTT
CASSTRQGGNQPQHF
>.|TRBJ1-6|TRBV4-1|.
TGCGCCAGCAGCCAAGTCTACAGGGAGTTGACCCCCCTCCACTTT
CASSQVYRELTPLHF
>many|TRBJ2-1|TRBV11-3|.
TGTGCCAGCAGCCCCAGGGGGGGGTGGGGAGGCTCCTACAATGAGCAGTTCTTC
CASSPRGGWGGSYNEQFF
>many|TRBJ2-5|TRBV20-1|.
TGCAGTGCCACAGGGCAGGGAGAGACCCAGTACTTC
CSATGQGETQYF
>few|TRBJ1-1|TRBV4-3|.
TGCGCCAGCAGCCAAGATCAGATGCCCAACACTGAAGCTTTCTTT
CASSQDQMPNTEAFF
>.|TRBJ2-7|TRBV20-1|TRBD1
TGCAGTGCAGGACAGGGAGACTACGAGCAGTACTTC
CSAGQGDYEQYF
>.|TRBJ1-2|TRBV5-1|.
TGCGCCAGCAGCATAGTCCCGGGCACTTCTAACTATGGCTACACCTTC
CASSIVPGTSNYGYTF
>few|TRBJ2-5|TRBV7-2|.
TGTGCCAGCAGCTTAGTCTGGACAGAGCAAGAGACCCAGTACTTC
CASSLVWTEQETQYF
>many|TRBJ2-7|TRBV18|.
TGTGCCAGCTCACCACCGACATGGCAGGGCTCCTACGAGCAGTACTTC
CASSPPTWQGSYEQYF
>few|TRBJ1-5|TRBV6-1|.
TGTGCCAGCAGGGACAGTCTTTATCAGCCCCAGCATTTT
CASRDSLYQPQHF
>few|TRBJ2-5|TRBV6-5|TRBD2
TGTGCCAGCAGTTACTCGGCCAGGACTAGCGGGAGGAGAGAGACCCAGTACTTC
CASSYSARTSGRRETQYF
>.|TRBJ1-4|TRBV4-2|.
TGTGCCAGCAGCCATGGAGACACAACTAATGAAAAACTGTTTTTT
CASSHGDTTNEKLFF
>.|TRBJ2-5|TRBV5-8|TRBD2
TGTGCCAGCAGCTTGCCTAGCGGGGGGCTGGAGACCCAGTACTTC
CASSLPSGGLETQYF
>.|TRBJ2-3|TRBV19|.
TGTGCCAGTAGTATTCGGTACACGGGGGATACGCAGTATTTT
CASSIRYTGDTQYF
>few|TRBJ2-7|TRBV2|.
TGTGCCAGCAGTGTCATGGGGGGCGAGCAGTACTTC
CASSVMGGEQYF
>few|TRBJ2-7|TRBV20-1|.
TGCAGTGCCCCCGGGCTACACGTCTACGAGCAGTACTTC
CSAPGLHVYEQYF